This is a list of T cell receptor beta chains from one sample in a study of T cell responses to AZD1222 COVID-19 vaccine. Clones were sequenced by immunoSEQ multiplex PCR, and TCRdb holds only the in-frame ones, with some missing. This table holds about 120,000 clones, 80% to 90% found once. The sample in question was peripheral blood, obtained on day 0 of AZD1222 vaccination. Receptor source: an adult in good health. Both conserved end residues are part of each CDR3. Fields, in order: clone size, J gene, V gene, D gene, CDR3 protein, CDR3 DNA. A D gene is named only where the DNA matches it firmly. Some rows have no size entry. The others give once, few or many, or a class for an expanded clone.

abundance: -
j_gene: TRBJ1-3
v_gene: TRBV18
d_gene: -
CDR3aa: CASSPPRGGTGNTIYF
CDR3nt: TGTGCCAGCTCACCACCGAGGGGGGGAACTGGAAACACCATATATTTT

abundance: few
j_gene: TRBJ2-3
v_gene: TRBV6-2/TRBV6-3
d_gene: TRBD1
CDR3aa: CASSLGTADTQYF
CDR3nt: TGTGCCAGCAGCCTAGGGACAGCAGATACGCAGTATTTT

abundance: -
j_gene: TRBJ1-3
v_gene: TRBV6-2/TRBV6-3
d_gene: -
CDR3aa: CASSLSGTAGNTIYF
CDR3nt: TGTGCCAGCAGTTTGTCCGGGACGGCTGGAAACACCATATATTTT

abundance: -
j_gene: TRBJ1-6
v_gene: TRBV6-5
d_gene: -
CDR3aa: CASRTDSVPLHF
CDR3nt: TGTGCCAGCAGAACTGACTCGGTCCCCCTCCACTTT

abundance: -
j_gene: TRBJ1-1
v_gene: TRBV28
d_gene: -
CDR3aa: CASSLQGGSTEAFF
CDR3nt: TGTGCCAGCAGTTTACAGGGAGGATCCACTGAAGCTTTCTTT

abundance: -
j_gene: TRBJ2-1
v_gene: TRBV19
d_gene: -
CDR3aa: CASSAQVYNEQFF
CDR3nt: TGTGCCAGTTCCGCTCAGGTTTACAATGAGCAGTTCTTC

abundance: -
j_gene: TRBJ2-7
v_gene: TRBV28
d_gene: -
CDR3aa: CASSVWDAASYEQYF
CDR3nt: TGTGCCAGCAGTGTATGGGACGCAGCATCCTACGAGCAGTACTTC

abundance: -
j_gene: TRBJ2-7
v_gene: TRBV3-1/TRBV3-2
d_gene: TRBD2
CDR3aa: CASSQGLAGYEQYF
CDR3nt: TGTGCCAGCAGCCAGGGACTAGCGGGCTACGAGCAGTACTTC

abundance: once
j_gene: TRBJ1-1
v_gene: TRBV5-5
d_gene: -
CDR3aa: CASTQLVRTGATEAFF
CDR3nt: TGTGCCAGCACCCAATTAGTGAGGACCGGCGCCACTGAAGCTTTCTTT

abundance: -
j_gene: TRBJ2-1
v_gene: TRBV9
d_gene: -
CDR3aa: CASSVVRGARYNEQFF
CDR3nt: TGTGCCAGCAGCGTAGTACGGGGGGCGCGGTACAATGAGCAGTTCTTC

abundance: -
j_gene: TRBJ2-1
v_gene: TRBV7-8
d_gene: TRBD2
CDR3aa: CASSFLAAYNEQFF
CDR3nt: TGTGCCAGCAGCTTTCTAGCGGCCTACAATGAGCAGTTCTTC

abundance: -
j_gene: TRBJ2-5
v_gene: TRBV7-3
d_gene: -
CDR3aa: CASSLRALKTQYF
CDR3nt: TGTGCCAGCAGCCTACGGGCCCTAAAGACCCAGTACTTC

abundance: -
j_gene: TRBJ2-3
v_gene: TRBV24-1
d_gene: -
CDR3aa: CATSDSRSSTDTQYF
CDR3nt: TGTGCCACCAGTGATTCGCGGTCTAGCACAGATACGCAGTATTTT

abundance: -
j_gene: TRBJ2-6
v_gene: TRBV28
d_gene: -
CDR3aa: CASSPPGAGANVLTF
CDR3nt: TGTGCCAGCAGTCCCCCAGGGGCTGGGGCCAACGTCCTGACTTTC

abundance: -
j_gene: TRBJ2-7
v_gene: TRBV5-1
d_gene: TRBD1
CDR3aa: CASSSSDRAQAYEQYF
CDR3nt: TGCGCCAGCAGCTCGTCTGACAGGGCCCAAGCCTACGAGCAGTACTTC

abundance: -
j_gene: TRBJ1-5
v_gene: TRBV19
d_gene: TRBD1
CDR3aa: CATGMGQGLNQPQHF
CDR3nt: TGTGCCACCGGCATGGGACAGGGTCTAAATCAGCCCCAGCATTTT